These 4 T cell receptor beta chains were all obtained from the same sample, sequenced in a study of blood T cell repertoires in COVID-19. The repertoire was sequenced with immunoSEQ multiplex PCR; TCRdb's copy has only in-frame clones and lacks some. This table has around 160,000 clones, under 90% appearing once. The sequencing sample was made of PBMCs or T cells enriched from blood (not recorded which). Receptors originate from a woman aged 55-69 years who had recovered from COVID-19.

This clone turned up a few times. This chain links TRBV19 with TRBJ1-2; 8 positions agree with TRBD1. J lost 2 bases, V lost 7 bases, and 6 bases had no gene match. Per the germline V gene, CDR1 is LNHDA and CDR2 is SQIVND (reference sequence). The CDR3 is made up of 14 amino acids. The CDR3 nucleotides read TGTGCCAGTACTTGGACAGGGATGAACTATGGCTACACCTTC. This codes for CASTWTGMNYGYTF. The full variable domain, in which reference TRBV19 and TRBJ1-2 provide the parts outside the CDR3, is DGGITQSPKYLFRKEGQNVTLSCEQNLNHDAMYWYRQDPGQGLRLIYYSQIVNDFQKGDIAEGYSVSREKKESFPLTVTSAQKNPTAFYLCASTWTGMNYGYTFGSGTRLTVV.

This clone was counted a few times. The chain is built from TRBV27 and TRBJ1-2, with D perhaps TRBD1 (5 bases). The germline gives CDR1 MNHEY, CDR2 SMNVEV (reference sequence). Trimming pared 0 bases from V and 6 bases from J, leaving 17 bases between. CDR3 length: 16 residues. The CDR3 DNA reads as TGTGCCAGCAGTTTATCCCTCCGACAGTTTTGGAATGGCTACACCTTC. Residues: CASSLSLRQFWNGYTF.

The DNA of the CDR3 is TGTGCCAGCAGCGGATCGCAGGGTTACACCATATATTTT. This encodes CASSGSQGYTIYF. V and J are TRBV2 and TRBJ1-3, with D possibly being TRBD1 (5 bases). The V gene lost 6 bases and the J gene lost 8 bases, with 14 bases spanning the gap. The V gene's germline CDR1 is SNHLY and CDR2 FYNNEI. This CDR3 is 13 amino acids long.

V and J are TRBV12-3 or TRBV12-4 and TRBJ2-3; tentative D call: TRBD1 (5 bases). The CDR3 spans 12 residues. Trimming took 6 bases from V and 7 from J, leaving 11 bases between them. CDR3 amino acids: CASSPDRNTQYF. The CDR3 bases are TGTGCCAGCAGCCCTGACAGAAATACGCAGTATTTT.